The clone carrying this T cell receptor beta chain occurred many times. The antigen remains undetermined. The germline V gene encodes CDR1 SGHDT and CDR2 YYEEEE. V lost 3 bases and J lost 3, with 9 bases in between. The CDR3 has 13 amino acids. Described time point: newly diagnosed GD, antithyroid drugs for less than 3 months. PBMCs provided the RNA from which the TCR library was made. From an endocrinology department in Xi'an, China, came the patients. The sample comes from a study of regulatory T cells in long-lasting Graves disease. Findings and caveats of the study: Investigators studied peripheral blood only, not thyroid tissue.

Researchers made TCR beta libraries by using iRepertoire HTBI primers and running Arm-PCR on CDR3 regions. TCRdb analysed the multiplex PCR reads with MiXCR anew, one entry per CDR3 protein. Of 350,000 to 400,000 distinct CDR3 sequences in the sample, 15% to 18% were seen once. This sequence was found in a female donor with Graves disease. Source: peripheral blood mononuclear cells (PBMCs), taken at new diagnosis, from a patient treated with antithyroid drugs. The chain couples TRBV5-6 to TRBJ1-2; D remains unclear. The CDR3 nucleotides are TGTGCCAGCAGCTCTCAGGCCCACTATGGCTACACCTTC. Encoded protein: CASSSQAHYGYTF.